This TCR beta chain is drawn from a study of blood T cell repertoires in COVID-19. Study-level information: The United States, Italy and Spain provided the acute and convalescent COVID-19 samples.

Enrolled during active infection, Seattle patients were then followed longitudinally. In the source study's methods: From reference gene primer amplification, estimates of nucleated cell counts were derived. TCRdb keeps only in-frame clones here, not all; method: immunoSEQ multiplex PCR. The V and J calls and clone size were taken over from that table, and D and trimming were inferred from the DNA. This table has tens of thousands of clones, approximately 80% appearing once. The sequencing input was peripheral blood. This clonotype was obtained from an elderly man with COVID-19, enrolled during active disease.

Here the CDR3 reads CASSEGTGGYGYTF. As DNA, the CDR3 is TGTGCCAGCAGTGAAGGGACAGGGGGATATGGCTACACCTTC. The chain links TRBV6-1 to TRBJ1-2; 10 bases line up with TRBD1. CDR1 and CDR2 from the germline V gene are MNHNS and SASEGT. This CDR3 is 14 amino acids long. The V and J ends lost 1 base and 5 bases, in that order; junction bases with no gene match: 1.